Sequencing of this T cell receptor (beta chain) was carried out in a study of T cell repertoires in aging, cancer and after chemotherapy. The template was genomic DNA from peripheral blood, not RNA. This CDR3 region has 14 residues. The ends lost 0 bases at V and 7 bases at J; junction bases unmatched: 5. Germline-derived CDR1 and CDR2 are MNHNS and SASEGT. Study results and limitations: Immunological memory after chemotherapy cannot be judged from the repertoire data.

Rearranged V-D-J TRB sequences were amplified with a mixed TRB-A/B primer pool. TCRdb re-derived calls from the multiplex PCR reads in MiXCR, one entry per CDR3 protein. The sample includes roughly 2,500 distinct CDR3 sequences, around 30% of them seen just once. This clonotype was seen once. Its specificity is unknown. Sequenced material: blood. The sequence was obtained from a human donor with a solid tumor. This chain joins TRBV6-1 and TRBJ1-1; 7 nucleotides line up with TRBD1. CDR3 region: CASSEASGDSEAFF. In DNA, the CDR3 is TGTGCCAGCAGTGAAGCGTCGGGGGACAGTGAAGCTTTCTTT.